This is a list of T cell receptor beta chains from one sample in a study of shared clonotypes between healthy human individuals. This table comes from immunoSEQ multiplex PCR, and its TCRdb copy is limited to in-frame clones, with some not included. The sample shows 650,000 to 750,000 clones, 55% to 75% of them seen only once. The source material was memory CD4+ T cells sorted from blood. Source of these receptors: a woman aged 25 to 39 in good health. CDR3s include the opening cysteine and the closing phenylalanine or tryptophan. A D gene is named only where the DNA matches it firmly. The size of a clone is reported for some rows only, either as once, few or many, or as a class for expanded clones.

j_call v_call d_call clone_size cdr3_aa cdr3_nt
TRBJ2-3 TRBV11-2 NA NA CASSTQGPDTQYF TGTGCCAGCAGCACCCAGGGACCAGATACGCAGTATTTT
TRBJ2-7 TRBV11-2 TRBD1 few CASSLSRGLYEQYF TGTGCCAGCAGCTTATCGAGGGGGCTGTACGAGCAGTACTTC
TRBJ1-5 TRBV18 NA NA CASSRGGSGGNQPQHF TGTGCCAGCTCTCGAGGGGGAAGTGGTGGCAATCAGCCCCAGCATTTT
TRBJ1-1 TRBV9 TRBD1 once CASSVTGVTEAFF TGTGCCAGCAGCGTGACAGGGGTCACTGAAGCTTTCTTT
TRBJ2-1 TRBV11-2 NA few CASSLDLMGDEQFF TGTGCCAGCAGCTTAGATCTGATGGGGGATGAGCAGTTCTTC
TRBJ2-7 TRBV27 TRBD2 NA CASWGYSGGTYEQYF TGTGCCAGCTGGGGCTATAGCGGGGGGACCTACGAGCAGTACTTC
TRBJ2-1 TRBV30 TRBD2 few CVLTSGMGEQFF TGTGTCCTCACTAGCGGGATGGGTGAGCAGTTCTTC
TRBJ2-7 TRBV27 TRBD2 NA CASSLRPSGLSYEQYF TGTGCCAGCAGTTTAAGACCTAGCGGCCTCTCCTACGAGCAGTACTTC
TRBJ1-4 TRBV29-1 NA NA CSVEASPNEKLFF TGCAGCGTTGAAGCCAGTCCTAATGAAAAACTGTTTTTT
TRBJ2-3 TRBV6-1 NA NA CASSWDHQVADTQYF TGTGCCAGCAGTTGGGACCACCAGGTCGCAGATACGCAGTATTTT
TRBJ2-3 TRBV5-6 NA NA CASSPGTATDTQYF TGTGCCAGCAGCCCCGGGACGGCCACAGATACGCAGTATTTT
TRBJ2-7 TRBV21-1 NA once CASSKKNLAGEVISGEQYF TGTGCCAGCAGCAAAAAGAATCTAGCGGGAGAAGTAATCTCGGGGGAGCAGTACTTC
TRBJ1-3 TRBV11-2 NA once CASSPQVRNTIYF TGTGCCAGCAGCCCCCAGGTTCGAAACACCATATATTTT